The 16 T cell receptor beta chains listed next were all sequenced from one sample in a study of T-cell reconstitution after alpha-beta-depleted transplantation in children. It was with unique molecular identifiers that the TCRbeta library was prepared. TCRdb itself ran the PCR reads through MiXCR, one entry per CDR3 protein. The sample has 120,000 or so distinct CDR3 sequences; 23% are singletons. Sequenced material: PBMCs, mostly from graft donor cells, taken 180 days after TCRalphabeta/CD19-depleted stem cell transplant. The source of these receptors is a male patient aged 2 to 9 who had a stem cell transplant for chronic granulomatous disease, so the T cells may come from the graft donor.

This chain links TRBV7-9 with TRBJ2-5; D remains unclear. CDR3 length equals 12 residues. Trimming shortened V by 5 bases and J by 4 bases, and 8 bases separated the two germline ends. CDR1 SEHNR and CDR2 FQNEAQ come from the germline V gene (reference sequence). The CDR3 spells CASSKMGETQYF. In DNA form, the CDR3 reads TGTGCCAGCAGCAAGATGGGAGAGACCCAGTACTTC.

There are many counts of this clonotype. The chain employs TRBV12-3 or TRBV12-4 and TRBJ1-2; TRBD1 might be the D (6 bases). V lost 6 bases and J 3 bases, leaving 14 bases between the germline ends. CDR3 length equals 14 residues. CDR3 nucleotide sequence: TGTGCCAGCAGCCCAGGGGTACAGGACTATGGCTACACCTTC. This gives the protein CASSPGVQDYGYTF.

This clonotype was seen only a few times. The chain links TRBV20-1 to TRBJ2-2; D not resolved. CDR1 is DFQATT and CDR2 is SNEGSKA in the germline V gene (reference sequence). V gave up 0 bases and J gave up 3 bases, with 14 bases separating them. The CDR3 covers 16 residues. CDR3 in amino acids: CSARDQRRRDTGELFF. In nucleotides, the CDR3 is TGCAGTGCTAGAGATCAAAGGAGACGGGACACCGGGGAGCTGTTTTTT.

V and J are TRBV7-8 and TRBJ1-1; TRBD1 might be the D (5 bases). Between the trimmed V and J ends, which lost 3 bases and 2 bases, there was a span of 10 bases. The germline V gene has CDR1 SGHVS and CDR2 FQNEAQ. The CDR3 has 14 residues. The DNA for the CDR3 is TGTGCCAGCAGCTTCAGAGACAGTAACACTGAAGCTTTCTTT. Protein: CASSFRDSNTEAFF.

The CDR3: CASSLARQGRNTQYF. For the CDR3, the DNA is TGTGCCAGCAGCTTAGCTCGACAGGGAAGAAATACGCAGTATTTT. The chain recombines TRBV7-2 with TRBJ2-3; 7 positions match TRBD1. With V trimmed by 0 bases and J by 7 bases, 7 bases remained unmatched. Germline CDR1 is SGHTA and CDR2 is FQGNSA. The CDR3 runs 15 residues. Variable domain in full (rest from reference TRBV7-2 and TRBJ2-3): GAGVSQSPSNKVTEKGKDVELRCDPISGHTALYWYRQSLGQGLEFLIYFQGNSAPDKSGLPSDRFSAERTGGSVSTLTIQRTQQEDSAVYLCASSLARQGRNTQYFGPGTRLTVL.

This clonotype was recorded only once. The V and J genes are TRBV18 and TRBJ2-1; 8 bases map to TRBD1. This CDR3 is built from 18 residues. Germline V gene lookup returns CDR1 KGHSH and CDR2 LQKENI. The V segment lost 2 bases and the J segment 0 bases; nucleotides outside the gene matches: 9. In nucleotides, the CDR3 is TGTGCCAGCTCACCAATCAGGACAGGGAGAAGCTCCTACAATGAGCAGTTCTTC. Translated, it gives CASSPIRTGRSSYNEQFF.

This clonotype has only a few counts. The chain uses TRBV5-1 and TRBJ1-1; D remains ambiguous. The germline CDR1 and CDR2 sequences are SGHRS and YFSETQ. The V gene lost 4 bases and the J gene lost 1 base, with 17 bases spanning the gap. CDR3 length: 16 amino acids. The CDR3 reads CASSPTSFRGNTEAFF. In DNA, the CDR3 is TGCGCCAGCAGCCCGACCTCATTCCGAGGGAACACTGAAGCTTTCTTT.

The table lists this clonotype with a few counts. The genes are TRBV20-1 and TRBJ2-1; 10 nucleotides align to TRBD2. After removal of 0 bases from V and 0 bases from J, the junction contained 2 bases not matched to a gene. The CDR3 runs 16 residues. The germline gives CDR1 DFQATT, CDR2 SNEGSKA (reference sequence). The CDR3 DNA sequence: TGCAGTGCTAGAGACCTAGCGGGAGCCTCCTACAATGAGCAGTTCTTC. Protein: CSARDLAGASYNEQFF.

This rearrangement joins TRBV29-1 to TRBJ2-2; no firm D call. This CDR3 has 13 amino acids. V gave up 4 bases and J gave up 1 base, with 7 bases separating them. CDR1 is SQVTM, CDR2 ANQGSEA, per germline. The CDR3 is CSVGGLNTGELFF. DNA of the CDR3: TGCAGCGTTGGGGGTCTGAACACCGGGGAGCTGTTTTTT.

This clonotype was counted at least ten times. The V call is TRBV20-1, the J call TRBJ1-5; TRBD1 is a possible D gene (5 bases). The CDR3 runs 15 residues. With 1 base removed from V and 3 bases from J, the gap between germline ends came to 13 bases. CDR1 DFQATT and CDR2 SNEGSKA come from the germline V gene (reference sequence). CDR3 protein: CSARGSSGSNQPQHF. CDR3 in DNA: TGCAGTGCTAGAGGATCATCAGGGTCCAATCAGCCCCAGCATTTT.

This clonotype was recorded a few times. This chain uses TRBV20-1 with TRBJ2-2, with 7 bases that match TRBD1. V lost 6 bases and J lost 4; bases outside the gene matches: 11. This CDR3 contains 15 residues. The germline V gene encodes CDR1 DFQATT and CDR2 SNEGSKA (reference sequence). CDR3 region: CSARLGGVGTGELFF. The CDR3 DNA is TGCAGTGCGCGCCTAGGGGGCGTCGGCACCGGGGAGCTGTTTTTT.

V gene TRBV7-9 combines with J gene TRBJ2-7; no firm D call. The germline gives CDR1 SEHNR, CDR2 FQNEAQ (reference sequence). CDR3 size: 11 residues. The germline V and J ends were trimmed by 5 bases and 4 bases, with 6 bases remaining between them. Here the CDR3 reads CASSALYEQYF. The CDR3 DNA is TGTGCCAGCAGCGCCCTATACGAGCAGTACTTC.

The chain combines TRBV12-3 or TRBV12-4 with TRBJ2-3; TRBD2 is a possible D gene (7 bases). The V gene lost 6 bases and the J gene lost 8 bases, with 21 bases spanning the gap. This CDR3 comprises 15 residues. The CDR3 nucleotides are TGTGCCAGCAGACACAGGACCGGGGGGCTGCCTACGCAGTATTTT. As protein: CASRHRTGGLPTQYF.

V and J are TRBV12-3 or TRBV12-4 and TRBJ2-1, with a tentative D call TRBD1 (5 bases). Trimming removed 6 bases at V and 4 bases at J, with 16 bases between. CDR3 length: 15 amino acids. CDR3 in DNA: TGTGCCAGCAGCTCTACAGGTGCCGGTTACAATGAGCAGTTCTTC. This gives the protein CASSSTGAGYNEQFF.

This clonotype was seen repeatedly, ten times or more. This chain links TRBV20-1 with TRBJ1-4; the match to TRBD1 covers 8 bases. Unmatched junction bases numbered 6, after V lost 5 bases and J lost 7 bases. CDR3 length: 13 residues. Germline V gene lookup returns CDR1 DFQATT and CDR2 SNEGSKA (reference sequence). The CDR3 is CSAPDRVTEKLFF. CDR3 DNA sequence: TGCAGTGCTCCGGACAGGGTAACTGAAAAACTGTTTTTT.

This clonotype showed up just a few times. This chain joins TRBV20-1 and TRBJ1-1; TRBD1 matches at 9 bases. The CDR3 runs 15 residues. CDR1 is DFQATT and CDR2 is SNEGSKA in the germline V gene (reference sequence). With V trimmed by 1 base and J by 2 bases, 5 bases remained unmatched. The CDR3 coding sequence is TGCAGTGCTAGAGGTAACAGGGGGCTAAACACTGAAGCTTTCTTT. This translates into CSARGNRGLNTEAFF.